A single sample is the source of the 11 T cell receptor beta chains below, sequenced in a study of T cell responses to AZD1222 COVID-19 vaccine. TCRdb keeps only in-frame clones here, not all; method: immunoSEQ multiplex PCR. This sample has about 140,000 clones; roughly 88% occur once, and the top ten carry around 3.5%. The sequencing here drew on peripheral blood, taken on day 0 of AZD1222 vaccination. Receptors were obtained from an adult in good health.

This clone was counted once. The CDR3 protein is CASSSGQDNGEQFF. The DNA of the CDR3 is TGTGCCAGCAGTTCTGGACAAGACAATGGGGAGCAGTTCTTC. J is TRBJ2-1 and V is TRBV28; TRBD1 might be the D (5 bases). Trimming shortened V by 4 bases and J by 10 bases, and 17 bases separated the two germline ends. The V gene's germline CDR1 is MDHEN and CDR2 SYDVKM. This CDR3 is built from 14 residues. Filled out from reference TRBV28 and TRBJ2-1, the complete variable domain reads DVKVTQSSRYLVKRTGEKVFLECVQDMDHENMFWYRQDPGLGLRLIYFSYDVKMKEKGDIPEGYSVSREKKERFSLILESASTNQTSMYLCASSSGQDNGEQFFGPGTRLTVL.

The CDR3 protein is CATPGTGVPPEAFF. The CDR3 DNA is TGTGCCACGCCGGGGACAGGGGTTCCCCCTGAAGCTTTCTTT. The V gene is TRBV6-4, the J gene TRBJ1-1; TRBD1 agrees at 10 bases. After removal of 10 bases from V and 6 bases from J, the junction contained 11 bases not matched to a gene. CDR1 MRHNA and CDR2 SNTAGT come from the germline V gene. The CDR3 length is 14 residues.

V is TRBV7-9 and J is TRBJ1-1, with TRBD1 matching over 7 bases. V dropped 5 bases and J dropped 0; count of bases not matched to a gene: 6. The CDR3 extends over 15 amino acids. Looked up from germline, CDR1 is SEHNR and CDR2 is FQNEAQ (reference sequence). This CDR3 is CASSAGGKMNTEAFF. Written as DNA, the CDR3 is TGTGCCAGCAGCGCAGGGGGGAAGATGAACACTGAAGCTTTCTTT.

The V gene is TRBV28, the J gene TRBJ2-5; TRBD1 or TRBD2 may be the D gene (6 bases each). This CDR3 has 14 amino acids. Germline-derived CDR1 and CDR2 are MDHEN and SYDVKM. V was shortened by 10 bases and J by 5 bases, with 20 bases between the two germline ends. This CDR3 reads CATRDGRGAETQYF. CDR3 DNA: TGTGCCACCCGAGACGGAAGGGGGGCTGAGACCCAGTACTTC.

Only a few counts were recorded for this clone. This chain joins TRBV19 and TRBJ1-1, with D perhaps matching TRBD1 (6 bases). V lost 9 bases, J lost 5 bases, and 19 bases lay in between. The CDR3 covers 14 residues. The germline gives CDR1 LNHDA, CDR2 SQIVND (reference sequence). CDR3 sequence: CASARERGWTEAFF. CDR3 sequence (DNA): TGTGCCAGCGCCCGAGAAAGGGGGTGGACTGAAGCTTTCTTT.

V and J are TRBV19 and TRBJ1-2, with TRBD1 matching over 8 bases. Losses at the gene ends were 6 bases for V and 14 bases for J; bases not matched to a gene: 11. The CDR3 extends over 12 amino acids. In germline, CDR1 is LNHDA, CDR2 SQIVND (reference sequence). CDR3 DNA sequence: TGTGCCAGTAGCCCCCAGGGACAGGAGGGGACCTTC. Protein: CASSPQGQEGTF. The complete variable domain, with remaining parts taken from reference TRBV19 and TRBJ1-2, reads DGGITQSPKYLFRKEGQNVTLSCEQNLNHDAMYWYRQDPGQGLRLIYYSQIVNDFQKGDIAEGYSVSREKKESFPLTVTSAQKNPTAFYLCASSPQGQEGTFGSGTRLTVV.

The chain is built from TRBV10-3 and TRBJ2-3, with a tentative D call TRBD2 (6 bases). Germline CDR1 reads ENHRY; CDR2 reads SYGVKD. There are 10 residues in the CDR3. V dropped 11 bases and J dropped 5 bases, with 8 bases sitting between them. The CDR3 bases are TGTGCCTCCGGGGGAGATACGCAGTATTTT. It encodes CASGGDTQYF.

The CDR3 reads CASSQASGTSGTNEQFF. In DNA form, the CDR3 reads TGTGCCAGCAGTCAAGCTTCCGGGACTAGCGGGACGAATGAGCAGTTCTTC. The chain combines TRBV6-2 or TRBV6-3 with TRBJ2-1; TRBD2 agrees at 13 bases. Trimming at V came to 5 bases and at J to 7 bases, leaving 11 bases not matched to a gene. Germline-derived CDR1 and CDR2 are MNHEY and SVGEGT. CDR3 size: 17 residues.

V usage is TRBV5-1 and J usage is TRBJ1-2; TRBD1 matches 8 bases. Looked up from germline, CDR1 is SGHRS and CDR2 is YFSETQ. The CDR3 is made up of 13 amino acids. Trimming at V came to 6 bases and at J to 4 bases, leaving 5 bases not matched to a gene. This chain's CDR3 is CASKAGGIYGYTF. Here the CDR3 DNA reads TGCGCCAGCAAAGCAGGGGGCATCTATGGCTACACCTTC.

The V gene is TRBV4-2, the J gene TRBJ1-6; weak D call: TRBD1 (5 bases). This CDR3 is 15 amino acids long. V gave up 3 bases and J gave up 7 bases, with 13 bases separating them. Germline V CDR1 and CDR2: LGHNA, YNFKEQ. CDR3 residues: CASSQYRDGNSPLHF. The CDR3 region has the DNA TGTGCCAGCAGCCAGTACCGGGACGGAAATTCACCCCTCCACTTT.

The genes are TRBV3-1 (or the pseudogene TRBV3-2) and TRBJ2-1, with TRBD2 matching over 9 bases. This CDR3 is built from 19 residues. The J segment lost 0 bases and the V segment lost 0 bases, leaving 9 bases of the junction unmatched. CDR1 LGHDT and CDR2 YNNKEL come from the germline V gene (reference sequence). The CDR3 spells CASSQDRGAGGFSYNEQFF. CDR3 nucleotide sequence: TGTGCCAGCAGCCAAGATCGAGGAGCGGGAGGCTTCTCCTACAATGAGCAGTTCTTC.